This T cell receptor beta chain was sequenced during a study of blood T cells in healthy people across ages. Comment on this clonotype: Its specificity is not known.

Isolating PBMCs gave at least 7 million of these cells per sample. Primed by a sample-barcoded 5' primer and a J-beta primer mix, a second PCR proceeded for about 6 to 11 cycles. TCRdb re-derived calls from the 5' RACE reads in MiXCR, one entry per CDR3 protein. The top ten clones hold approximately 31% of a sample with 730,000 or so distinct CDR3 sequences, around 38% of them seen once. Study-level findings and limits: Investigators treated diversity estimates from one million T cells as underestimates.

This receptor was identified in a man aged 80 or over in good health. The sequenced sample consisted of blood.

The chain's CDR3 is CASSNKARDGYTF. The DNA of the CDR3 is TGTGCCAGCAGTAACAAGGCCAGGGACGGCTACACCTTC. V is TRBV6-2 or TRBV6-3 and J is TRBJ1-2; TRBD1 might be the D (5 bases). This CDR3 spans 13 amino acids. Trimming removed 5 bases at V and 8 bases at J, with 15 bases between. Germline CDR1 and CDR2: MNHEY and SVGEGT.